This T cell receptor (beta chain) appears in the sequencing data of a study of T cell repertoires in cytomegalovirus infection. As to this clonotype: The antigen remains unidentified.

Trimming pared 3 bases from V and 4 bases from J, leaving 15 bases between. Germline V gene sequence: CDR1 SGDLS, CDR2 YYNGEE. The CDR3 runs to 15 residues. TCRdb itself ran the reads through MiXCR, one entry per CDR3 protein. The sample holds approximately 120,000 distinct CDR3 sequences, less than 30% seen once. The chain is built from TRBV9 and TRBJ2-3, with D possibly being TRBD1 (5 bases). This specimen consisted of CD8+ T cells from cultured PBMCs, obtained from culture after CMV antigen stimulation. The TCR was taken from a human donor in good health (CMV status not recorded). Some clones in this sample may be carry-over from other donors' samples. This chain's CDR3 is CASSARDLSPDTQYF. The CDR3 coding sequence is TGTGCCAGCAGCGCCAGGGATCTCTCCCCAGATACGCAGTATTTT.